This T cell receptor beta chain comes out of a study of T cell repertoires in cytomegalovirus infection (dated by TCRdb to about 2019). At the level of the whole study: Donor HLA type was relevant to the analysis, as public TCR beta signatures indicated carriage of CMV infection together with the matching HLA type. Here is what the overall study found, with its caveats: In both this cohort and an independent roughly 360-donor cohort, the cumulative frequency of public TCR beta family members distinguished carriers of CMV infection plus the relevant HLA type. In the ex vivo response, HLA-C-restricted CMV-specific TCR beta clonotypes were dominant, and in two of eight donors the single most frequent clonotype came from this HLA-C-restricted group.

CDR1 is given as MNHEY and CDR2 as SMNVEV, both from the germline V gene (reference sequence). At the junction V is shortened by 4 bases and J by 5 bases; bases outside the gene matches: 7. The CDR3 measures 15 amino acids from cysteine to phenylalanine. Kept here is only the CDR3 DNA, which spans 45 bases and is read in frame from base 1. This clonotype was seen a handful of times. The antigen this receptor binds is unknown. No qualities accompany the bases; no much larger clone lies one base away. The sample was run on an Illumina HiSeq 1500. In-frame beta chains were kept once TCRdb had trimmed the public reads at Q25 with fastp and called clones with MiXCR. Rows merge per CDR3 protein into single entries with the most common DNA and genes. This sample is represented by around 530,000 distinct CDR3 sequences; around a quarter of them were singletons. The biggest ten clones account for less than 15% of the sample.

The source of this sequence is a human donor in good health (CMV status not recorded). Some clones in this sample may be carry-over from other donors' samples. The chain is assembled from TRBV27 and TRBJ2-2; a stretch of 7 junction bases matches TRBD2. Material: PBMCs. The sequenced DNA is TGTGCCAGCAGTTCCCGACTAGCACCAACCGGGGAGCTGTTTTTT. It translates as CASSSRLAPTGELFF.